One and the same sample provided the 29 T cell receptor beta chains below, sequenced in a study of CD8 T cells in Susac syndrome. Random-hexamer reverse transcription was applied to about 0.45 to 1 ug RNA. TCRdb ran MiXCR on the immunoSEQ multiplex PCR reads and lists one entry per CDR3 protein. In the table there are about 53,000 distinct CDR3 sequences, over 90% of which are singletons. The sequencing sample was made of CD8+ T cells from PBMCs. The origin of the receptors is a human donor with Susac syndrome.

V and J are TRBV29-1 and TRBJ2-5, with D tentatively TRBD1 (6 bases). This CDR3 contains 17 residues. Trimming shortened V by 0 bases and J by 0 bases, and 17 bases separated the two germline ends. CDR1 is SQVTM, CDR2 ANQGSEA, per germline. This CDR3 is CSVEDGAGQGNQETQYF. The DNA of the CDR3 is TGCAGCGTTGAAGACGGTGCGGGCCAGGGGAACCAAGAGACCCAGTACTTC.

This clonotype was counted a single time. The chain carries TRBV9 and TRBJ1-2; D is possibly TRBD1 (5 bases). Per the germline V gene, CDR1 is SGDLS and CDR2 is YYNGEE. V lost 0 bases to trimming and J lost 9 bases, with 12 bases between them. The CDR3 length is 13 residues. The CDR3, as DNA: TGTGCCAGCAGCGTAGGGTGGGGGGAAAGCTACACCTTC. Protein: CASSVGWGESYTF. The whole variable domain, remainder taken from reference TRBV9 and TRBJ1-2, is DSGVTQTPKHLITATGQRVTLRCSPRSGDLSVYWYQQSLDQGLQFLIQYYNGEERAKGNILERFSAQQFPDLHSELNLSSLELGDSALYFCASSVGWGESYTFGSGTRLTVV.

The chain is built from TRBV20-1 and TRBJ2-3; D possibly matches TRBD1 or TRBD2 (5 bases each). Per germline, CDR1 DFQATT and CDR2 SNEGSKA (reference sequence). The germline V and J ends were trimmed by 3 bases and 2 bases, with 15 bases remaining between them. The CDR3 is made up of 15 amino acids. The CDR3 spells CSASEWGTLTDTQYF. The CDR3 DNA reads TGCAGTGCTAGTGAGTGGGGGACCCTCACAGATACGCAGTATTTT.

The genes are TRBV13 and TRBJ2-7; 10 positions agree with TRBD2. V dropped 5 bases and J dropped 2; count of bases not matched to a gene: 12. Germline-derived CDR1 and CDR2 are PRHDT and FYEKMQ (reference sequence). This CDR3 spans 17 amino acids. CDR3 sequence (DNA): TGTGCCAGCAGCCCCCTCCTTGAGCGGGGGGGCGCCTACGAGCAGTACTTC. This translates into CASSPLLERGGAYEQYF.

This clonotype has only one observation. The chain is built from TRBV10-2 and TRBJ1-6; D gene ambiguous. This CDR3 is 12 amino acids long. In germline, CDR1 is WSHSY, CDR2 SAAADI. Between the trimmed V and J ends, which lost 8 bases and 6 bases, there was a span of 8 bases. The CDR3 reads CASVEGNSPLHF. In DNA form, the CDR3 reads TGCGCCAGCGTCGAGGGTAATTCACCCCTCCACTTT.

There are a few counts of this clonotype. DNA for the CDR3: TGTGCCAGCAGCTTAGCCCGTCATGAGCAGTTCTTC. As protein: CASSLARHEQFF. The chain recombines TRBV7-8 with TRBJ2-1; D uncertain. Germline V gene data show CDR1 as SGHVS and CDR2 as FQNEAQ. The CDR3 consists of 12 residues. The V end was cut by 0 bases, the J end by 8 bases, with 5 bases between.

CDR3 sequence reads: CASSVSRTDYEQYF. Written as DNA, the CDR3 is TGCGCCAGCAGCGTGTCCCGGACGGATTACGAGCAGTACTTC. This chain joins TRBV5-1 and TRBJ2-7; D unclear. Germline V lookup: CDR1 SGHRS, CDR2 YFSETQ. V lost 4 bases and J lost 4, with 15 bases in between. This CDR3 spans 14 amino acids.

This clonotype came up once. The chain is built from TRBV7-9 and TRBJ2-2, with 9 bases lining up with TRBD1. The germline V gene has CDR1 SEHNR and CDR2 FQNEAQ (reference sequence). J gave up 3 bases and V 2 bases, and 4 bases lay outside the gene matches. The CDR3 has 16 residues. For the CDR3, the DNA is TGTGCCAGCAGCTTAAGACAGGGGGTTGACACCGGGGAGCTGTTTTTT. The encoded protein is CASSLRQGVDTGELFF.

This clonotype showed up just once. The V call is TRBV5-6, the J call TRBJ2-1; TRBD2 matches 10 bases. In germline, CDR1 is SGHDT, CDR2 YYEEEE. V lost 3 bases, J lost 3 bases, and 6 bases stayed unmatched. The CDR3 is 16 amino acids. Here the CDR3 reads CASSSDVAGGYNEQFF. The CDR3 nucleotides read TGTGCCAGCAGCTCCGACGTAGCGGGGGGCTACAATGAGCAGTTCTTC. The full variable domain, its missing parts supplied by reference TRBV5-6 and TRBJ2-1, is DAGVTQSPTHLIKTRGQQVTLRCSPKSGHDTVSWYQQALGQGPQFIFQYYEEEERQRGNFPDRFSGHQFPNYSSELNVNALLLGDSALYLCASSSDVAGGYNEQFFGPGTRLTVL.

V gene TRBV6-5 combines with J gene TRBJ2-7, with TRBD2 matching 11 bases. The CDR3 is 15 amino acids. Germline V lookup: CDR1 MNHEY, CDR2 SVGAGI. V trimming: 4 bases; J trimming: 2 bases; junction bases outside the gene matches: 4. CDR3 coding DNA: TGTGCCAGCAGTTCGAGACTAGCGGGGACCTACGAGCAGTACTTC. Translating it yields CASSSRLAGTYEQYF.

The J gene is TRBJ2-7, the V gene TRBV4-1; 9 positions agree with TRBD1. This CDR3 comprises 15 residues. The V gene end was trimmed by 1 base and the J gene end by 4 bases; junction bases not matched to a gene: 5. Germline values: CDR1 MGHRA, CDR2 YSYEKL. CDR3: CASSQGGTGKYEQYF. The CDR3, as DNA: TGCGCCAGCAGCCAAGGGGGGACAGGGAAGTACGAGCAGTACTTC.

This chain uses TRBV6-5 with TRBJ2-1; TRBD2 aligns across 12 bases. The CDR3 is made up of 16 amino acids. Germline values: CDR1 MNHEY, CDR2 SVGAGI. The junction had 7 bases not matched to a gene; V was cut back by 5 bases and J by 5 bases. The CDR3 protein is CASSNLAGGPHNEQFF. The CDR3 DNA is TGTGCCAGCAGTAACCTAGCGGGGGGGCCCCACAATGAGCAGTTCTTC.

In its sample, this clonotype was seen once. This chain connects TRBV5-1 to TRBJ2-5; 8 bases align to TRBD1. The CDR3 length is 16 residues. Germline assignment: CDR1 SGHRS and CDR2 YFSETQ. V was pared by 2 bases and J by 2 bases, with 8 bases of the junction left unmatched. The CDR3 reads CASSFPDRASQETQYF. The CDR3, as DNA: TGCGCCAGCAGCTTCCCGGACAGGGCGAGTCAAGAGACCCAGTACTTC.

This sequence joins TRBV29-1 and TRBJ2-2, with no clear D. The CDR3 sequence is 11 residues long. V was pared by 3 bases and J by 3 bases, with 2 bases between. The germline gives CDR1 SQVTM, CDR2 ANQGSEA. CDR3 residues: CSVEYTGELFF. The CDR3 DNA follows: TGCAGCGTTGAGTACACCGGGGAGCTGTTTTTT.

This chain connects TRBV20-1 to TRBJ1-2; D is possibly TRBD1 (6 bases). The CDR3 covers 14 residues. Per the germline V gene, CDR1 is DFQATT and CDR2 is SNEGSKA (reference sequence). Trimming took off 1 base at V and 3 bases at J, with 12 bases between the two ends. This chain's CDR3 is CSARVPGAHYGYTF. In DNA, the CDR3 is TGCAGTGCTAGAGTCCCGGGGGCCCACTATGGCTACACCTTC.

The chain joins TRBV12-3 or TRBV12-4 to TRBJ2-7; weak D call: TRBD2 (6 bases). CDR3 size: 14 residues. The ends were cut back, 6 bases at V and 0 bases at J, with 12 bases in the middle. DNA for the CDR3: TGTGCCAGCAGGCGGGGCAGGAGCTCCTACGAGCAGTACTTC. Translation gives CASRRGRSSYEQYF.

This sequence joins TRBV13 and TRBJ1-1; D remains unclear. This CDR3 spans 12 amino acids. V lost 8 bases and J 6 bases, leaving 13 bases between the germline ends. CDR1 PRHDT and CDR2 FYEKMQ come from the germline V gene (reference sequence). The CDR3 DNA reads TGTGCCAGCCGCGGCCCCCTCTCTGAAGCTTTCTTT. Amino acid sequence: CASRGPLSEAFF.

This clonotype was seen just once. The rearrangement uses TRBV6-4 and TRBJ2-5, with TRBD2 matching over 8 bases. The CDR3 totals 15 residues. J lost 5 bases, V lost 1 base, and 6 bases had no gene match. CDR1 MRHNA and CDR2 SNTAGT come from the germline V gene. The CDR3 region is CASSDCSGVPETQYF. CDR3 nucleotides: TGTGCCAGCAGTGACTGTAGCGGGGTTCCTGAGACCCAGTACTTC.

The CDR3: CATSPGSYEQYF. The CDR3, as DNA: TGTGCCACCAGCCCGGGGAGTTACGAGCAGTACTTC. The genes are TRBV15 and TRBJ2-7; TRBD2 might be the D (5 bases). Germline CDR1 is LNHNV and CDR2 is YYDKDF (reference sequence). The CDR3 is 12 amino acids. V dropped 5 bases and J dropped 4 bases, with 9 bases sitting between them.

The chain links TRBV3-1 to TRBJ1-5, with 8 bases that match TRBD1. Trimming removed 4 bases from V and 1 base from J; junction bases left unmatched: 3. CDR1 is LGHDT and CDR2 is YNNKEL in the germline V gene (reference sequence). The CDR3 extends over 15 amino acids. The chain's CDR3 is CASSLRQGSNQPQHF. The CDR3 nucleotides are TGTGCCAGCAGCCTTCGACAGGGGAGCAATCAGCCCCAGCATTTT.

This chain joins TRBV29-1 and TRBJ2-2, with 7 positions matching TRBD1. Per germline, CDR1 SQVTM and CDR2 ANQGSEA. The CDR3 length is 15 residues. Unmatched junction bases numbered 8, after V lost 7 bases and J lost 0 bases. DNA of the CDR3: TGCAGCGGTACAGGGGATCCCGCGAACACCGGGGAGCTGTTTTTT. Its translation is CSGTGDPANTGELFF.

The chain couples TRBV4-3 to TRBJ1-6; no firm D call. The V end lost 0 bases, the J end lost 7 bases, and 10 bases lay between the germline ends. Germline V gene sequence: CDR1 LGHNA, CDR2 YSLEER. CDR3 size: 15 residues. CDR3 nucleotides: TGCGCCAGCAGCCAAGAGCGGGCATTAAATTCACCCCTCCACTTT. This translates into CASSQERALNSPLHF.

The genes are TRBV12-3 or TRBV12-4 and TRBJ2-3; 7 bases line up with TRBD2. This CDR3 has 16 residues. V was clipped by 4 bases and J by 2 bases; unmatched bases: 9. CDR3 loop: CASSSRDYLHTDTQYF. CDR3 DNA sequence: TGTGCCAGCAGTTCCCGGGACTACCTGCACACAGATACGCAGTATTTT.

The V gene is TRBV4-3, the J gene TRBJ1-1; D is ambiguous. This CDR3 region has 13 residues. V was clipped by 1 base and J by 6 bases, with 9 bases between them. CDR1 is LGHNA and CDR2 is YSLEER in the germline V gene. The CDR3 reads CASSQVRSAEAFF. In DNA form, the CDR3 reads TGCGCCAGCAGCCAAGTAAGAAGCGCTGAAGCTTTCTTT.

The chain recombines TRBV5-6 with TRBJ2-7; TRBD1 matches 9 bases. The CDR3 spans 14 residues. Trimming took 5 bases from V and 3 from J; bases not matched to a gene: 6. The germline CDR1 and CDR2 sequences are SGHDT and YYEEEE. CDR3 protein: CASRAGTGFYEQYF. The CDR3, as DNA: TGTGCCAGCAGGGCCGGGACAGGGTTCTACGAGCAGTACTTC.

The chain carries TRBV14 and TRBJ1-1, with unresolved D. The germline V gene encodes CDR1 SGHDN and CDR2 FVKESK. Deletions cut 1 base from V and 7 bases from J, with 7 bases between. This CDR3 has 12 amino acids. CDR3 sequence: CASSQVYGEAFF. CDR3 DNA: TGTGCCAGCAGCCAAGTATACGGTGAAGCTTTCTTT.

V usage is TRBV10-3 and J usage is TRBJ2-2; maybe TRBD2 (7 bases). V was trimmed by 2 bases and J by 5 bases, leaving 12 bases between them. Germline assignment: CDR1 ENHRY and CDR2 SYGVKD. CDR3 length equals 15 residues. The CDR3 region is CAISEGGAATGELFF. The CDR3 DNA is TGTGCCATCAGTGAGGGGGGGGCCGCTACCGGGGAGCTGTTTTTT.

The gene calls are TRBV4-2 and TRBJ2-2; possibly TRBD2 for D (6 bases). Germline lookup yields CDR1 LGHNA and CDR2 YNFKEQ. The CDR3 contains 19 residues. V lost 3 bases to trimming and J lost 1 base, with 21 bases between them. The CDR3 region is CASSHPPGVTTWNTGELFF. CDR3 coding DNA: TGTGCCAGCAGCCACCCCCCGGGGGTGACGACTTGGAACACCGGGGAGCTGTTTTTT.

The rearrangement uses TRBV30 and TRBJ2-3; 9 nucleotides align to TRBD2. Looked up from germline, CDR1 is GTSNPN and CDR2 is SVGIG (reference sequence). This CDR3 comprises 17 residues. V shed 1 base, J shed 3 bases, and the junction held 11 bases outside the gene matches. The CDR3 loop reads CAWSAAGGPVFTDTQYF. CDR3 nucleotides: TGTGCCTGGAGTGCTGCGGGGGGGCCTGTCTTTACAGATACGCAGTATTTT.